One and the same sample provided the 22 T cell receptor beta chains below, sequenced in a study of T cell responses to AZD1222 COVID-19 vaccine. Clones were sequenced by immunoSEQ multiplex PCR, and TCRdb holds only the in-frame ones, with some missing. The data show about 120,000 clones, with roughly nine tenths seen just once and 5.4% held by the top ten. Sequenced material: peripheral blood, taken on day 0 of AZD1222 vaccination. The receptors were gathered from an adult in good health.

CDR3 nucleotides: TGTGCCAGTCGCAAAGTAGCGGGAGGGCGAAGAGATACGCAGTATTTT. Translation gives CASRKVAGGRRDTQYF. The chain has TRBV28 and TRBJ2-3, with TRBD2 matching over 11 bases. The germline V gene has CDR1 MDHEN and CDR2 SYDVKM. V shed 9 bases, J shed 5 bases, and the junction held 13 bases outside the gene matches. The CDR3 is made up of 16 amino acids.

The V call is TRBV29-1, the J call TRBJ1-4; TRBD1 is a possible D gene (5 bases). The germline CDR1 and CDR2 sequences are SQVTM and ANQGSEA. The CDR3 is made up of 13 amino acids. V shed 5 bases and J shed 3 bases, with 10 bases lying between them. CDR3 nucleotides: TGCAGCGTTTCAGGGTCCGCTAATGAAAAACTGTTTTTT. Translating gives CSVSGSANEKLFF.

V usage is TRBV7-9 and J usage is TRBJ1-5, with D possibly matching TRBD1 (5 bases). V was trimmed by 5 bases and J by 4 bases, leaving 15 bases between them. CDR3 length: 15 residues. Germline V CDR1 and CDR2: SEHNR, FQNEAQ (reference sequence). The CDR3, as DNA: TGTGCCAGCAGCGCCGCTCCGGGGGGGAATCAGCCCCAGCATTTT. Its translation is CASSAAPGGNQPQHF.

The V gene is TRBV11-2, the J gene TRBJ2-3, with 7 bases that match TRBD1. The CDR3 covers 15 residues. Germline assignment: CDR1 SGHAT and CDR2 FQNNGV. The V and J ends lost 5 bases and 0 bases, in that order; junction bases with no gene match: 5. The CDR3 sequence: CASSAGTASTDTQYF. CDR3 in DNA: TGTGCCAGCAGCGCCGGGACAGCTAGCACAGATACGCAGTATTTT.

This clone turned up a few times. This chain links TRBV15 with TRBJ1-4; D gene uncertain. Germline values: CDR1 LNHNV, CDR2 YYDKDF (reference sequence). Trimming removed 4 bases from V and 6 bases from J, with 9 bases in between. The CDR3 spans 13 residues. The CDR3 nucleotides are TGTGCCACCAGCATTGCGGTGGATGAAAAACTGTTTTTT. As protein: CATSIAVDEKLFF.

This sequence joins TRBV5-4 and TRBJ1-2; tentative D call: TRBD1 (5 bases). The CDR3 loop spans 16 amino acids. The germline V and J ends were trimmed by 6 bases and 0 bases, with 18 bases remaining between them. CDR1 and CDR2 (germline): SGHNT, YYREEE (reference sequence). For the CDR3, the DNA is TGTGCCAGCACCAACAGGACGTTGGCACCTAACTATGGCTACACCTTC. It is translated as CASTNRTLAPNYGYTF. The whole variable domain, remainder taken from reference TRBV5-4 and TRBJ1-2, is ETGVTQSPTHLIKTRGQQVTLRCSSQSGHNTVSWYQQALGQGPQFIFQYYREEENGRGNFPPRFSGLQFPNYSSELNVNALELDDSALYLCASTNRTLAPNYGYTFGSGTRLTVV.

The rearrangement joins TRBV28 to TRBJ2-7; 10 nucleotides align to TRBD1. The CDR3 totals 14 residues. V trimming: 8 bases; J trimming: 4 bases; junction bases outside the gene matches: 8. CDR1 is MDHEN and CDR2 is SYDVKM in the germline V gene. The CDR3: CASRRQGAGYEQYF. The CDR3 DNA follows: TGTGCCAGCCGGCGACAGGGGGCTGGGTACGAGCAGTACTTC.

This chain links TRBV6-5 with TRBJ1-1; TRBD1 might be the D (5 bases). V lost 4 bases to trimming and J lost 0 bases, with 15 bases between them. Germline V gene data show CDR1 as MNHEY and CDR2 as SVGAGI. The CDR3 covers 16 residues. The CDR3: CASSSYWTHMNTEAFF. DNA of the CDR3: TGTGCCAGCAGTTCATACTGGACACACATGAACACTGAAGCTTTCTTT.

This chain joins TRBV6-5 and TRBJ2-7; possible D gene TRBD2, 7 bases. This CDR3 comprises 15 residues. Germline assignment: CDR1 MNHEY and CDR2 SVGAGI. Trimming took 6 bases from V and 7 from J, leaving 22 bases between them. CDR3 bases: TGTGCCAGCAGCTGGTTAGGGGGAGGGCCGAGGGAGCAGTACTTC. It encodes CASSWLGGGPREQYF.

The chain is built from TRBV2 and TRBJ1-5; no clear D. Germline V CDR1 and CDR2: SNHLY, FYNNEI. V was clipped by 7 bases and J by 0 bases, with 7 bases between them. This CDR3 has 13 residues. CDR3 protein: CASMGDSNQPQHF. The CDR3 DNA is TGTGCCAGCATGGGTGATAGCAATCAGCCCCAGCATTTT.

The chain joins TRBV18 to TRBJ1-6, with a tentative D call TRBD1 (5 bases). The CDR3 is 15 amino acids. Trimming took off 3 bases at V and 10 bases at J, with 16 bases between the two ends. In germline, CDR1 is KGHSH, CDR2 LQKENI. As DNA, the CDR3 is TGTGCCAGCTCACCGGCGCAGGGTGCCGTGTCACCCCTCCACTTT. It codes for CASSPAQGAVSPLHF.

This clone was seen a single time. This chain links TRBV5-6 with TRBJ1-2, with D possibly matching TRBD1 (5 bases). Germline CDR1 reads SGHDT; CDR2 reads YYEEEE. This CDR3 has 14 amino acids. Trimming pared 0 bases from V and 8 bases from J, leaving 14 bases between. This chain's CDR3 is CASSLGRGLGGYTF. CDR3 in DNA: TGTGCCAGCAGCTTGGGGCGGGGGTTAGGCGGCTACACCTTC. Drawing the rest from reference TRBV5-6 and TRBJ1-2, the complete variable domain is DAGVTQSPTHLIKTRGQQVTLRCSPKSGHDTVSWYQQALGQGPQFIFQYYEEEERQRGNFPDRFSGHQFPNYSSELNVNALLLGDSALYLCASSLGRGLGGYTFGSGTRLTVV.

The rearrangement uses TRBV6-2 or TRBV6-3 and TRBJ2-7, with D perhaps matching TRBD2 (6 bases). Trimming left V 0 bases short and J 6 bases short, with 12 bases between. Germline CDR1 and CDR2: MNHEY and SVGEGT. The CDR3 totals 14 residues. In DNA form, the CDR3 reads TGTGCCAGCAGTTACTCTGGGGGGTTACGCGAGCAGTACTTC. Translated, it gives CASSYSGGLREQYF.

V gene TRBV6-5 combines with J gene TRBJ1-2; the match to TRBD1 covers 9 bases. The germline V gene encodes CDR1 MNHEY and CDR2 SVGAGI. The V gene end was trimmed by 1 base and the J gene end by 4 bases; junction bases not matched to a gene: 7. This CDR3 comprises 16 residues. The CDR3 DNA follows: TGTGCCAGCAGTTACTGGGGACAGGGTGGCCGCTATGGCTACACCTTC. As protein: CASSYWGQGGRYGYTF.

The CDR3 bases are TGCAGCGCTCTACCCGGGACAGGGCAAACTGAAGCTTTCTTT. Encoded protein: CSALPGTGQTEAFF. The chain joins TRBV29-1 to TRBJ1-1; 9 nucleotides agree with TRBD1. The CDR3 has 14 amino acids. CDR1 and CDR2 (germline): SQVTM, ANQGSEA. With V trimmed by 7 bases and J by 5 bases, 11 bases remained unmatched. The full variable domain, with the rest looked up from reference TRBV29-1 and TRBJ1-1, is SAVISQKPSRDICQRGTSLTIQCQVDSQVTMMFWYRQQPGQSLTLIATANQGSEATYESGFVIDKFPISRPNLTFSTLTVSNMSPEDSSIYLCSALPGTGQTEAFFGQGTRLTVV.

This chain uses TRBV27 with TRBJ1-5; D remains unclear. Trimming left V 4 bases short and J 0 bases short, with 10 bases between. The CDR3 loop spans 15 amino acids. Germline-derived CDR1 and CDR2 are MNHEY and SMNVEV (reference sequence). The CDR3 DNA sequence: TGTGCCAGCAGTTCCCCTCACAGTAGCAATCAGCCCCAGCATTTT. Amino acids: CASSSPHSSNQPQHF.

This clone was observed a handful of times. V usage is TRBV30 and J usage is TRBJ1-2; D perhaps matches TRBD1 (6 bases). Trimming removed 5 bases at V and 7 bases at J, with 20 bases between. The germline V gene encodes CDR1 GTSNPN and CDR2 SVGIG (reference sequence). The CDR3 length is 14 residues. CDR3 region: CAWDPGQSSGGYTF. The CDR3 DNA reads TGTGCCTGGGATCCCGGACAGTCAAGCGGTGGCTACACCTTC.

DNA for the CDR3: TGTGCCAGCAGTTTAAATTACGAGCAGTACTTC. Its protein product is CASSLNYEQYF. The V gene is TRBV12-3 or TRBV12-4, the J gene TRBJ2-7; the D is unclear. The CDR3 is 11 residues long. V lost 2 bases, J lost 4 bases, and 3 bases lay in between.

J is TRBJ2-1 and V is TRBV5-1, with no clear D. V lost 0 bases and J lost 5, with 12 bases in between. The CDR3 spans 15 residues. Per germline, CDR1 SGHRS and CDR2 YFSETQ. The CDR3 DNA reads TGCGCCAGCAGCTTGGGAGGCGTGTTGGACAATGAGCAGTTCTTC. It specifies CASSLGGVLDNEQFF.

The chain is built from TRBV5-8 and TRBJ1-6, with D possibly matching TRBD1 (5 bases). There are 16 residues in the CDR3. Trimming pared 5 bases from V and 0 bases from J, leaving 12 bases between. Per the germline V gene, CDR1 is SGHTS and CDR2 is YDEGEE. The CDR3 sequence is CASSSSGNSYNSPLHF. The CDR3, as DNA: TGTGCCAGCAGTTCGTCAGGGAACTCCTATAATTCACCCCTCCACTTT.

This clone was counted between two and nine times. The chain uses TRBV19 and TRBJ2-1; D is perhaps TRBD1 (6 bases). V dropped 2 bases and J dropped 12 bases, with 23 bases sitting between them. CDR1 LNHDA and CDR2 SQIVND come from the germline V gene (reference sequence). This CDR3 is 16 amino acids long. CDR3 DNA: TGTGCCAGTAGTATATTGTCTAGCTATTTGGGGGCGGGGCAGTTCTTC. Translating gives CASSILSSYLGAGQFF. Full variable domain (remainder filled in from reference TRBV19 and TRBJ2-1): DGGITQSPKYLFRKEGQNVTLSCEQNLNHDAMYWYRQDPGQGLRLIYYSQIVNDFQKGDIAEGYSVSREKKESFPLTVTSAQKNPTAFYLCASSILSSYLGAGQFFGPGTRLTVL.

The V gene is TRBV7-9, the J gene TRBJ2-7; D is unclear. Germline lookup yields CDR1 SEHNR and CDR2 FQNEAQ (reference sequence). The CDR3 is made up of 15 amino acids. The V gene lost 4 bases and the J gene lost 1 base, with 14 bases spanning the gap. In DNA, the CDR3 is TGTGCCAGCAGCTATCCGGGCGCTGATTCCTACGAGCAGTACTTC. It codes for CASSYPGADSYEQYF.